These 5 T cell receptor beta chains were sequenced from one sample in a study of T cell repertoires in cytomegalovirus infection. From the reads, TCRdb called clonotypes with MiXCR, one entry per CDR3 protein. The sample lists hundreds of thousands of distinct CDR3 sequences, approximately 30% occurring once. These TCRs are of unknown antigen specificity. The source material was cultured CD8+ T cells from PBMCs, sampled from culture after CMV antigen stimulation. These receptors all stem from a human donor in good health (CMV status not recorded). Some clones in this sample may be carry-over from other donors' samples.

This clonotype showed up just a few times. The CDR3 is CASSLYLEATGELFF. The CDR3 DNA is TGTGCCAGCAGCTTGTATCTAGAGGCCACCGGGGAGCTGTTTTTT. V and J are TRBV5-6 and TRBJ2-2; D is undetermined. This CDR3 spans 15 amino acids. V was clipped by 1 base and J by 4 bases, with 11 bases between them. Germline lookup yields CDR1 SGHDT and CDR2 YYEEEE.

This clonotype was seen ten or more times. The chain employs TRBV6-1 and TRBJ1-6, with 7 bases matching TRBD1. The junction had 5 bases not matched to a gene; V was cut back by 5 bases and J by 7 bases. There are 14 residues in the CDR3. The germline gives CDR1 MNHNS, CDR2 SASEGT. The CDR3 DNA sequence: TGTGCCAGCAGTTATGGGACAGCGAATTCACCCCTCCACTTT. This translates into CASSYGTANSPLHF.

This clonotype was picked up a small number of times. This rearrangement joins TRBV27 to TRBJ1-6; possibly TRBD1 for D (5 bases). Germline V lookup: CDR1 MNHEY, CDR2 SMNVEV (reference sequence). Trimming removed 2 bases from V and 6 bases from J, with 11 bases in between. This CDR3 has 15 residues. The CDR3 DNA follows: TGTGCCAGCAGTTTACAGGGAACGATTAATTCACCCCTCCACTTT. Its translation is CASSLQGTINSPLHF.

The chain has TRBV28 and TRBJ2-5, with a weak D call TRBD2 (6 bases). Germline V gene data show CDR1 as MDHEN and CDR2 as SYDVKM. The CDR3 runs to 19 residues. Trimming shortened V by 2 bases and J by 4 bases, and 26 bases separated the two germline ends. The CDR3 protein is CASSLPSIHPGTLSETQYF. CDR3 DNA sequence: TGTGCCAGCAGTTTACCGAGCATTCATCCTGGGACTCTCTCAGAGACCCAGTACTTC. Full variable domain (remainder filled in from reference TRBV28 and TRBJ2-5): DVKVTQSSRYLVKRTGEKVFLECVQDMDHENMFWYRQDPGLGLRLIYFSYDVKMKEKGDIPEGYSVSREKKERFSLILESASTNQTSMYLCASSLPSIHPGTLSETQYFGPGTRLLVL.

This clonotype was recorded once. This chain links TRBV13 with TRBJ1-3; D not resolved. The CDR3 contains 13 residues. The V end was cut by 2 bases, the J end by 15 bases, with 17 bases between. Looked up from germline, CDR1 is PRHDT and CDR2 is FYEKMQ (reference sequence). CDR3 amino acids: CASSLSDRAKSYF. The DNA for the CDR3 is TGTGCCAGCAGCTTATCAGACCGGGCCAAGTCATATTTT.